This is a list of T cell receptor beta chains from one sample in a study of T cells in Graves' hyperthyroidism and ophthalmopathy. TCRdb ran MiXCR on the multiplex PCR reads and lists one entry per CDR3 protein. The sample has approximately 300,000 distinct CDR3 sequences, approximately 18% seen once. The sample comprised blood. The source is a man aged 45-65 years with Graves' ophthalmopathy. Each CDR3 is given with its conserved first and last residue. D genes are given only for firm matches. Some rows have no size entry. The others give once, few or many, or a class for an expanded clone.

size: many; J: TRBJ2-1; length: 14; V: TRBV2; D: -; DNA: TGTGCCAGCACGGCGGGTAGCGGTCCTAATGAGCAGTTCTTC; CDR3: CASTAGSGPNEQFF
size: -; J: TRBJ1-5; length: 12; V: TRBV15; D: -; DNA: TGTGCCACCAGCAGGTCTAACGCGCCCCAGCATTTT; CDR3: CATSRSNAPQHF
size: many; J: TRBJ2-3; length: 16; V: TRBV7-9; D: TRBD2; DNA: TGTGCCAGCAGCTTAATGAGCGGGAGAAACTCAGATACGCAGTATTTT; CDR3: CASSLMSGRNSDTQYF
size: many; J: TRBJ2-1; length: 15; V: TRBV11-2; D: -; DNA: TGTGCCAGCAGCTTAGAGGGTCGACGTACCAATGAGCAGTTCTTC; CDR3: CASSLEGRRTNEQFF
size: -; J: TRBJ2-5; length: 10; V: TRBV20-1; D: -; DNA: TGCAGTGCTACAGGTCCGGCCCAGTACTTC; CDR3: CSATGPAQYF
size: -; J: TRBJ2-1; length: 13; V: TRBV5-1; D: -; DNA: TGCGCCAGCAGCCGGGACTTACAAGAGACCCAGTTCTTC; CDR3: CASSRDLQETQFF
size: -; J: TRBJ2-2; length: 14; V: TRBV7-2; D: -; DNA: TGTGCCAGCAGCCCCGGGGGCGGATCCGGGGAGCTGTTTTTT; CDR3: CASSPGGGSGELFF
size: -; J: TRBJ2-3; length: 14; V: TRBV7-9; D: TRBD2; DNA: TGTGCCGGCGCCTGGACTAGCTCGTCGGATACGCAGTATTTT; CDR3: CAGAWTSSSDTQYF
size: -; J: TRBJ2-1; length: 12; V: TRBV7-9; D: -; DNA: TGTGCCAGCAGCTTCGAGAGCCATGAGCAGTTCTTC; CDR3: CASSFESHEQFF
size: many; J: TRBJ2-3; length: 19; V: TRBV3-1; D: TRBD2; DNA: TGTGCCAGCAGACACGGGACTCCTATACTAGCGGGACGGACAGATACGCAGTATTTT; CDR3: CASRHGTPILAGRTDTQYF
size: many; J: TRBJ2-5; length: 18; V: TRBV5-1; D: TRBD2; DNA: TGCGCCAGCAGCCTCTTCCCGGGACTAGCGGGGGACCAAGAGACCCAGTACTTC; CDR3: CASSLFPGLAGDQETQYF
size: few; J: TRBJ1-6; length: 11; V: TRBV30; D: -; DNA: TGTGCCTGGAGCCGTGATTCACCCCTCCACTTT; CDR3: CAWSRDSPLHF
size: -; J: TRBJ1-1; length: 14; V: TRBV12-3/TRBV12-4; D: -; DNA: TGTGCCAGCAGTTTCCTCGAACCGAACACTGAAGCTTTCTTT; CDR3: CASSFLEPNTEAFF
size: -; J: TRBJ2-7; length: 14; V: TRBV6-1; D: -; DNA: TGTGCCAGCAGTGAAAGCGTGGGGCAGGACGAGCAGTACTTC; CDR3: CASSESVGQDEQYF
size: few; J: TRBJ2-1; length: 16; V: TRBV15; D: TRBD2; DNA: TGTGCCACCAGCAGAGATGGCGGGGGTACCTACAATGAGCAGTTCTTC; CDR3: CATSRDGGGTYNEQFF
size: -; J: TRBJ2-7; length: 13; V: TRBV29-1; D: TRBD1; DNA: TGCAGCGTTGTAGGGACAGGGTTCTACGAGCAGTACTTC; CDR3: CSVVGTGFYEQYF
size: -; J: TRBJ2-1; length: 11; V: TRBV12-3/TRBV12-4; D: -; DNA: TGTGCCAGTTCGGGGCCCAATGAGCAGTTCTTC; CDR3: CASSGPNEQFF
size: few; J: TRBJ2-2; length: 14; V: TRBV9; D: -; DNA: TGTGCCAGCAGCGTAGGGGAGTTCACCGGGGAGCTGTTTTTT; CDR3: CASSVGEFTGELFF
size: -; J: TRBJ1-6; length: 17; V: TRBV6-1; D: -; DNA: TGTGCCAGCAGTGAAAGGCCAACGGGCCCCAGAGATTCACCCCTCCACTTT; CDR3: CASSERPTGPRDSPLHF
size: many; J: TRBJ2-1; length: 17; V: TRBV7-9; D: TRBD2; DNA: TGTGCCAGCAGCACGACTAGCGGGAGGGCCGGGGTCAATGAGCAGTTCTTC; CDR3: CASSTTSGRAGVNEQFF
size: few; J: TRBJ1-2; length: 14; V: TRBV19; D: TRBD1; DNA: TGTGCCAGTACTCGGGACAGCTATAACTATGGCTACACCTTC; CDR3: CASTRDSYNYGYTF
size: -; J: TRBJ2-1; length: 12; V: TRBV6-1; D: -; DNA: TGTACCAGCAGCCTCCTAGCGAATGAGCAGTTCTTC; CDR3: CTSSLLANEQFF
size: -; J: TRBJ2-3; length: 16; V: TRBV6-2/TRBV6-3; D: -; DNA: TGTGCCAGCAGTGACGACTACAAAAGGGAAACAGATACGCAGTATTTT; CDR3: CASSDDYKRETDTQYF
size: -; J: TRBJ1-1; length: 13; V: TRBV29-1; D: -; DNA: TGCAGCGGCGAACTGGGCTTGAACACTGAAGCTTTCTTT; CDR3: CSGELGLNTEAFF
size: -; J: TRBJ2-7; length: 13; V: TRBV20-1; D: -; DNA: TGCAGTGCTAGTCGGGGGAGTAAATACGAGCAGTACTTC; CDR3: CSASRGSKYEQYF
size: -; J: TRBJ2-7; length: 13; V: TRBV7-2; D: -; DNA: TGTGCCAGCAGCGCCCAACAGGGAGGCGAGCAGTACTTC; CDR3: CASSAQQGGEQYF
size: few; J: TRBJ1-1; length: 14; V: TRBV29-1; D: -; DNA: TGCAGCGTTGACCCCAGGGCGGGAGCCGTAGAAGCTTTCTTT; CDR3: CSVDPRAGAVEAFF
size: -; J: TRBJ2-3; length: 15; V: TRBV2; D: -; DNA: TGTGCCAGCAGTGAAGGAGCCGGGTCCACAGATACGCAGTATTTT; CDR3: CASSEGAGSTDTQYF
size: few; J: TRBJ1-3; length: 13; V: TRBV27; D: -; DNA: TGTGCCAGCAGTTTAGGGGTTGGAAACACCATATATTTT; CDR3: CASSLGVGNTIYF
size: many; J: TRBJ2-7; length: 15; V: TRBV11-2; D: -; DNA: TGTGCCAGCAGGCCACCCGAGGGCATGCTCTACGAGCAGTACTTC; CDR3: CASRPPEGMLYEQYF
size: many; J: TRBJ2-1; length: 16; V: TRBV28; D: TRBD2; DNA: TGTGCCAGCAGACCCGGGACTAGCGGGAGTACGGGCGAGCAGTTCTTC; CDR3: CASRPGTSGSTGEQFF
size: -; J: TRBJ2-7; length: 15; V: TRBV27; D: TRBD2; DNA: TGTGCCAGCAGTTTGTCGAGCGGGAGAATCTACGAGCAGTACTTC; CDR3: CASSLSSGRIYEQYF
size: many; J: TRBJ2-3; length: 13; V: TRBV5-1; D: -; DNA: TGCGCCAGCATTCATCGGCGCACAGATACGCAGTATTTT; CDR3: CASIHRRTDTQYF
size: -; J: TRBJ2-7; length: 15; V: TRBV12-3/TRBV12-4; D: -; DNA: TGTGCCAGCAGTTCCGACACCACCAGCTCCTACGAGCAGTACTTC; CDR3: CASSSDTTSSYEQYF
size: few; J: TRBJ1-4; length: 13; V: TRBV12-3/TRBV12-4; D: -; DNA: TGTGCCAGCAGTTTATTAACAGGGAAAGGACTGTTTTTT; CDR3: CASSLLTGKGLFF
size: many; J: TRBJ2-7; length: 16; V: TRBV11-2; D: TRBD2; DNA: TGTGCCAGCAGCTATTATATGGCGGGAGGATCCTACGAGCAGTACTTC; CDR3: CASSYYMAGGSYEQYF
size: many; J: TRBJ2-5; length: 14; V: TRBV3-1; D: TRBD1; DNA: TGTGCCAGCAGCCAAGGCCAGGGGGTTGAGACCCAGTACTTC; CDR3: CASSQGQGVETQYF
size: many; J: TRBJ2-7; length: 14; V: TRBV20-1; D: -; DNA: TGCAGTGCCCGCGACGGGGTCTCCCCCTACGAGCAGTACTTC; CDR3: CSARDGVSPYEQYF
size: -; J: TRBJ1-5; length: 16; V: TRBV20-1; D: -; DNA: TGCAGTGCTAGAGATCCGGTCCAAGGAAGCAATCAGCCCCAGCATTTT; CDR3: CSARDPVQGSNQPQHF
size: many; J: TRBJ2-2; length: 16; V: TRBV5-1; D: -; DNA: TGCGCCAGCAGCTTGGCCTCAGGGGTTGTCACCGGGGAGCTGTTTTTT; CDR3: CASSLASGVVTGELFF
size: many; J: TRBJ2-7; length: 15; V: TRBV28; D: TRBD1; DNA: TGTGCCAGCAGTTCGATTCCGGGACAGGGGACCGAGCAGTACTTC; CDR3: CASSSIPGQGTEQYF
size: many; J: TRBJ2-7; length: 15; V: TRBV20-1; D: TRBD2; DNA: TGCAGTGCTAGCGCTTCTAGCGGCTTCACCTACGAGCAGTACTTC; CDR3: CSASASSGFTYEQYF
size: few; J: TRBJ1-6; length: 11; V: TRBV20-1; D: -; DNA: TGCAGTGCTAGGAGTGATTCACCCCTCCACTTT; CDR3: CSARSDSPLHF
size: many; J: TRBJ1-1; length: 14; V: TRBV3-1; D: -; DNA: TGTGCCAGCAGCCAAGATCGAGGGAACACTGAAGCTTTCTTT; CDR3: CASSQDRGNTEAFF
size: many; J: TRBJ1-1; length: 14; V: TRBV2; D: TRBD1; DNA: TGTGCCAGCAGTGAGTTCGCAGGGGGCACTGAAGCTTTCTTT; CDR3: CASSEFAGGTEAFF
size: -; J: TRBJ2-1; length: 12; V: TRBV9; D: -; DNA: TGTGCCAGCAGCGGAGAATACAATGAGCAGTTCTTC; CDR3: CASSGEYNEQFF
size: -; J: TRBJ2-3; length: 14; V: TRBV20-1; D: -; DNA: TGCAGTGCTAGAGGGCCGGTCCACACAGATACGCAGTATTTT; CDR3: CSARGPVHTDTQYF
size: -; J: TRBJ2-7; length: 14; V: TRBV28; D: -; DNA: TGTGCCAGCAGTTTATCCTCCCCCCCATACGAGCAGTACTTC; CDR3: CASSLSSPPYEQYF
size: few; J: TRBJ2-3; length: 15; V: TRBV6-5; D: -; DNA: TGTGCCAGCAGTTACGGCCGGAAAAGCACAGATACGCAGTATTTT; CDR3: CASSYGRKSTDTQYF
size: -; J: TRBJ2-3; length: 17; V: TRBV28; D: TRBD2; DNA: TGTGCCAGCAGTGGGGGGACTAGCGGGAGAGTTGCAGATACGCAGTATTTT; CDR3: CASSGGTSGRVADTQYF
size: once; J: TRBJ2-1; length: 17; V: TRBV9; D: -; DNA: TGTGCCAGCAGCGTAGATGGACCGTTACGGGGCCACAATGAGCAGTTCTTC; CDR3: CASSVDGPLRGHNEQFF
size: many; J: TRBJ1-4; length: 15; V: TRBV28; D: TRBD1; DNA: TGTGCCAGCAGTTCTTCCGGGACAGGGGACGAAAAACTGTTTTTT; CDR3: CASSSSGTGDEKLFF
size: few; J: TRBJ1-3; length: 13; V: TRBV2; D: -; DNA: TGTGCCAGCAGTGTTTTATCTGGAAACACCATATATTTT; CDR3: CASSVLSGNTIYF
size: -; J: TRBJ2-7; length: 14; V: TRBV3-1; D: -; DNA: TGTGCCAGCAGAGCCGGGGGGCAAAACTACGAGCGGTACTTC; CDR3: CASRAGGQNYERYF
size: -; J: TRBJ2-3; length: 14; V: TRBV6-5; D: -; DNA: TGTGCCAGCAGCTACTTAGGGGGCACAGATACGCAGTATTTT; CDR3: CASSYLGGTDTQYF